The 19 T cell receptor beta chains below all came from one sample that was sequenced in a study of T cells in women clearing cervical HPV infection. Profiling relied on immunoSEQ multiplex PCR, and the TCRdb table lists in-frame clones only, not all of them. This repertoire includes 22,000 or so clones. Sequenced sample: blood buffy coat. The receptor set was obtained from a woman between 18 and 70 years old with a cervical HPV16 infection that either progressed to CIN3+ or cleared (not recorded which).

Concerning this clone itself: Coverage ceases 3 residues before the CDR3 finishes, and the germline J gene fills in the end. The chain carries TRBV5-1 and TRBJ2-1; 9 nucleotides align to TRBD2. Losses at the gene ends were 4 bases for V and 5 bases for J; bases not matched to a gene: 4. Germline V gene data show CDR1 as SGHRS and CDR2 as YFSETQ. The CDR3 extends over 14 amino acids. The CDR3 region is CASSGLAGNNEQFF. CDR3 DNA, as far as it was read: TGCGCCAGCAGCGGTCTAGCGGGAAACAATGAG.

Of note for this clone: Sequencing ends 3 residues short of the CDR3 end; the germline J gene provides the rest. The genes are TRBV18 and TRBJ1-3; 7 bases map to TRBD1. The germline CDR1 and CDR2 sequences are KGHSH and LQKENI. Losses at the gene ends were 8 bases for V and 0 bases for J; bases not matched to a gene: 10. The CDR3 is made up of 16 amino acids. The CDR3 bases that were read are TGTGCCAGCGATCAGGGGCAGGGGGACTCTGGAAACACC. This gives the protein CASDQGQGDSGNT. The whole CDR3 sequence reads CASDQGQGDSGNTIYF.

To note about this clone: The read comes to an end 3 residues before the CDR3 does, leaving the germline J gene to fill in the end. The rearrangement uses TRBV5-1 and TRBJ2-3, with 13 nucleotides matching TRBD2. The CDR3 consists of 18 residues. CDR1 is SGHRS, CDR2 YFSETQ, per germline. Trimming took 4 bases from V and 8 from J; bases not matched to a gene: 16. The sequenced CDR3 bases are TGCGCCAGCAGCGAAGGGACTAGCGGGACCATGGGACATGGTACG. Protein: CASSEGTSGTMGHGT. The full CDR3 sequence reads CASSEGTSGTMGHGTQYF.

For this clone: The read is 3 residues too short to cover the CDR3 end, so that end is filled in from the germline J gene. The chain recombines TRBV28 with TRBJ2-7; tentative D call: TRBD2 (6 bases). Germline V gene sequence: CDR1 MDHEN, CDR2 SYDVKM. CDR3 length: 13 amino acids. The V and J ends lost 5 bases and 3 bases respectively, with 11 bases between them. The covered CDR3 bases are TGTGCCAGCAGTCCCTCCGGGGGCTACGAG. This translates into CASSPSGGYE. The complete CDR3 reads CASSPSGGYEQYF.

About this clone: One end of the junction is discordant with germline, which a read error may explain. The read ends 3 residues before the CDR3 terminus; that terminus is restored from the germline J gene. V gene TRBV4-2 combines with J gene TRBJ2-2, with 12 bases matching TRBD2. Germline CDR1 is LGHNA and CDR2 is YNFKEQ. The CDR3 consists of 17 residues. The CDR3 loop reads CASSQGTSGLNTGELFF. Incomplete CDR3 DNA: TGCGCCAGCAGCCAAGGGACTAGCGGGCTGAACACCGGGGAG.

As for this clone: The read terminates 3 residues ahead of where the CDR3 ends, so the germline J gene completes it. The chain carries TRBV20-1 and TRBJ1-3; D is possibly TRBD1 (5 bases). V dropped 1 base and J dropped 6 bases, with 7 bases sitting between them. This CDR3 contains 12 residues. Germline V lookup: CDR1 DFQATT, CDR2 SNEGSKA (reference sequence). The CDR3 here is CSARGRVNTIYF. The CDR3 bases that were read are TGCAGTGCTAGAGGCAGGGTAAACACC.

Of note for this clone: The observed sequence ends 3 residues before the CDR3 terminus, with the missing tail filled in from the germline J gene. The chain joins TRBV20-1 to TRBJ2-7, with 7 bases that match TRBD2. The CDR3 spans 14 residues. Trimming took 3 bases from V and 2 from J; bases not matched to a gene: 7. Germline assignment: CDR1 DFQATT and CDR2 SNEGSKA (reference sequence). The CDR3 loop is CSASASGMPYEQYF. The sequenced part of the CDR3 DNA is TGCAGTGCTAGCGCAAGCGGGATGCCCTACGAG.

CDR3 DNA (partial): TGTGCCAGCTCTCCGGGGACTAGCGGGAGGGGCACAGATACG. It translates to CASSPGTSGRGTDT. The CDR3 in full is CASSPGTSGRGTDTQYF. The chain recombines TRBV7-8 with TRBJ2-3, with 16 bases lining up with TRBD2. Read sequence stops 3 residues before the CDR3 end, and the germline J gene provides the missing end. Germline V gene data show CDR1 as SGHVS and CDR2 as FQNEAQ. The CDR3 runs 17 residues. The V and J ends lost 8 bases and 1 base, in that order; junction bases with no gene match: 6.

As concerns this clone: Coverage ceases 3 residues before the CDR3 finishes, and the germline J gene fills in the end. V and J are TRBV10-3 and TRBJ1-2; D possibly corresponds to TRBD1 (6 bases). This CDR3 is built from 14 residues. Looked up from germline, CDR1 is ENHRY and CDR2 is SYGVKD. The CDR3 bases that were read are TGTGCCATCAGTGAGGTGATCCGACAGGACGGC. Residues: CAISEVIRQDG. The CDR3 in its entirety is CAISEVIRQDGYTF.

This CDR3 reads CASSLRGGEETQYF. The sequenced part of the CDR3 DNA is TGTGCCAGCAGCTTACGGGGGGGGGAAGAGACC. This sequence joins TRBV7-9 and TRBJ2-5; 8 bases align to TRBD2. The read finishes 3 residues shy of the CDR3 end, and the germline J gene is used to complete it. Losses at the gene ends were 2 bases for V and 3 bases for J; bases not matched to a gene: 2. From germline, CDR1 is SEHNR and CDR2 FQNEAQ (reference sequence). This CDR3 region has 14 residues.

A remark on this clone: The junction does not match germline at one end; this may be a read error. The read ends 3 residues shy of where the CDR3 ends; the end is completed using the germline J gene. The rearrangement uses TRBV4-2 and TRBJ2-2; possible D gene TRBD2, 6 bases. CDR1 is LGHNA and CDR2 is YNFKEQ in the germline V gene. This CDR3 region has 15 residues. The covered CDR3 bases are TGCGCCAGCAGCCAAGGAGCTAGCGACACCGGGGAG. Encoded protein: CASSQGASDTGE. The whole CDR3 protein reads CASSQGASDTGELFF.

About this clone: The read finishes 3 residues shy of the CDR3 end, and the germline J gene is used to complete it. The genes are TRBV7-9 and TRBJ2-7, with 7 bases identical to TRBD1. The CDR3 is made up of 13 amino acids. After removal of 4 bases from V and 3 bases from J, the junction contained 3 bases not matched to a gene. Germline-derived CDR1 and CDR2 are SEHNR and FQNEAQ (reference sequence). CDR3 amino acids: CASSSAGGYEQYF. Incomplete CDR3 DNA: TGTGCCAGCAGCTCGGCAGGGGGCTACGAG.

Concerning this clone itself: The read ends 3 residues early relative to the CDR3; the germline J gene fills the gap. The rearrangement links TRBV5-1 to TRBJ2-1; 9 bases are shared with TRBD2. Germline-derived CDR1 and CDR2 are SGHRS and YFSETQ. The CDR3 spans 16 residues. V was pared by 5 bases and J by 5 bases, with 11 bases of the junction left unmatched. The covered CDR3 bases are TGCGCCAGCAGACCTCCCAGCGGACTAGCGCACAATGAG. Translating gives CASRPPSGLAHNE. The entire CDR3 reads CASRPPSGLAHNEQFF.

The CDR3: CATSDPWTGTDTQYF. CDR3 bases read: TGTGCCACCAGTGATCCGTGGACAGGTACAGATACG. This chain connects TRBV24-1 to TRBJ2-3; TRBD1 matches 7 bases. Read coverage stops 3 residues before the CDR3 terminus; the germline J gene supplies the remainder. Per the germline V gene, CDR1 is KGHDR and CDR2 is SFDVKD. With V trimmed by 3 bases and J by 3 bases, 5 bases remained unmatched. The CDR3 has 15 amino acids.

As for this clone: From the germline J gene comes the end of the CDR3, since the read stops 3 residues before it. The gene calls are TRBV19 and TRBJ1-6; D might be TRBD1 (6 bases). Germline V gene sequence: CDR1 LNHDA, CDR2 SQIVND (reference sequence). This CDR3 spans 12 amino acids. V was pared by 10 bases and J by 9 bases, with 13 bases between. The CDR3 loop reads CATRGGFSPLHF. The DNA read from the CDR3 is TGTGCCACGCGAGGGGGATTTTCACCC.

Concerning this clone: The missing CDR3 end, 3 residues past where the read stops, is filled in from the germline J gene. This chain connects TRBV2 to TRBJ1-1; tentative D call: TRBD1 (6 bases). Deletions cut 3 bases from V and 4 bases from J, with 18 bases between. This CDR3 is built from 16 residues. CDR1 and CDR2 from the germline V gene are SNHLY and FYNNEI. CDR3 amino acids: CASSDKKGGASTEAFF. The covered CDR3 bases are TGTGCCAGCAGTGACAAAAAAGGGGGGGCGAGCACTGAA.

Regarding this clone: From the germline J gene comes the end of the CDR3, since the read stops 3 residues before it. The chain uses TRBV18 and TRBJ2-7; a possible D gene is TRBD2 (6 bases). The V end lost 3 bases, the J end lost 6 bases, and 12 bases lay between the germline ends. Germline lookup yields CDR1 KGHSH and CDR2 LQKENI. The CDR3 length is 13 residues. CDR3 bases read: TGTGCCAGCTCACCCCCCGGGACTTTCGAG. Its protein is CASSPPGTFE. In full, the CDR3 reads CASSPPGTFEQYF.

Note on this clone: The CDR3 end is not reached by the read, which stops 3 residues before it; the germline J gene fills it in. The chain uses TRBV5-1 and TRBJ2-7, with TRBD2 identical over 7 bases. This CDR3 has 14 residues. The V segment lost 0 bases and the J segment 4 bases; nucleotides outside the gene matches: 4. CDR1 is SGHRS and CDR2 is YFSETQ in the germline V gene. Incomplete CDR3 DNA: TGCGCCAGCAGCTTGGGACTAGCAGTTTACGAG. Protein sequence: CASSLGLAVYE. In full, the CDR3 is CASSLGLAVYEQYF.

In regard to this clone: The sequenced fragment ends 3 residues before the CDR3 boundary, so the rest is inferred from the germline J gene. The gene calls are TRBV29-1 and TRBJ2-7; 9 bases map to TRBD1. V shed 5 bases and J 4 bases; nucleotides not matched to a gene: 15. The germline CDR1 and CDR2 sequences are SQVTM and ANQGSEA. The CDR3 sequence is 16 residues long. CDR3 amino acids: CSVLGGYRTGDYEQYF. The part of the CDR3 DNA that was read is TGCAGCGTTCTGGGGGGGTACAGGACAGGGGATTACGAG.